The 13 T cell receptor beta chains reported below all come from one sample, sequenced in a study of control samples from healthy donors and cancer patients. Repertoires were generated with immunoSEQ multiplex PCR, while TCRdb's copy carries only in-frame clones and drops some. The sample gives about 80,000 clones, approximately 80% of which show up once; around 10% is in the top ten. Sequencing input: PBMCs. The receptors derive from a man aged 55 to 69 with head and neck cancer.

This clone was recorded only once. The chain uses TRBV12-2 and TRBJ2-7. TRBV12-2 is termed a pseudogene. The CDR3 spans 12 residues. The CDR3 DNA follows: TGTGCAAGTCGCTTAGCATGGGTCGAGCAGTACTTC. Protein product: CASRLAWVEQYF.

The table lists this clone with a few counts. The CDR3 DNA sequence: TGTGCCAGCAGACGGGACACCATGAACACTGAAGCTTTCTTT. Translation: CASRRDTMNTEAFF. V and J are TRBV6-5 and TRBJ1-1; D might be TRBD1 (6 bases). Germline CDR1 reads MNHEY; CDR2 reads SVGAGI. CDR3 length: 14 amino acids. V lost 6 bases to trimming and J lost 0 bases, with 11 bases between them.

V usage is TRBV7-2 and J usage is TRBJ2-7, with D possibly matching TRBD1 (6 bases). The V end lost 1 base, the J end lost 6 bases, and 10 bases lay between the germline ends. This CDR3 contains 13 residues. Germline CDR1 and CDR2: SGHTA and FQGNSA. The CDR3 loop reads CASSLDRAGEQYF. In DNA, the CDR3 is TGTGCCAGCAGCTTAGACAGGGCGGGCGAGCAGTACTTC.

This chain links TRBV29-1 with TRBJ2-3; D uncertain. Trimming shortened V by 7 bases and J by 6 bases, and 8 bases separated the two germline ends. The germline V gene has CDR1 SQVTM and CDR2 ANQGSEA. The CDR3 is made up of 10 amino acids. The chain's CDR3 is CSASVDTQYF. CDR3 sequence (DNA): TGCAGCGCCTCGGTGGATACGCAGTATTTT.

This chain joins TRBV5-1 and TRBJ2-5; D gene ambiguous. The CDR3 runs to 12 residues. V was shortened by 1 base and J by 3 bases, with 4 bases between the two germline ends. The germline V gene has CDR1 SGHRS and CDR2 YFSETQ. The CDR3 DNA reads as TGCGCCAGCAGCTTGTCGGAAGAGACCCAGTACTTC. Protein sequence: CASSLSEETQYF. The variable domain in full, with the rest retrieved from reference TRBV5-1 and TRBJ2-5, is KAGVTQTPRYLIKTRGQQVTLSCSPISGHRSVSWYQQTPGQGLQFLFEYFSETQRNKGNFPGRFSGRQFSNSRSEMNVSTLELGDSALYLCASSLSEETQYFGPGTRLLVL.

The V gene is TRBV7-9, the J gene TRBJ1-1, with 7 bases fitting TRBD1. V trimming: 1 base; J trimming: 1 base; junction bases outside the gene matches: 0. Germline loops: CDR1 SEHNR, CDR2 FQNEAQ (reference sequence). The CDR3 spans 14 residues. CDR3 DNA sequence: TGTGCCAGCAGCTTAGACAGGGGGAACACTGAAGCTTTCTTT. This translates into CASSLDRGNTEAFF.

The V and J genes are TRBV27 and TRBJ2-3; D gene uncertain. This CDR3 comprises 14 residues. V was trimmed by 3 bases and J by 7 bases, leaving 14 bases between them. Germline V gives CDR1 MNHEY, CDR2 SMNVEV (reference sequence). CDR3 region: CASSFTNYPNTQYF. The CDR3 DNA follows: TGTGCCAGCAGTTTTACAAATTACCCGAATACGCAGTATTTT.

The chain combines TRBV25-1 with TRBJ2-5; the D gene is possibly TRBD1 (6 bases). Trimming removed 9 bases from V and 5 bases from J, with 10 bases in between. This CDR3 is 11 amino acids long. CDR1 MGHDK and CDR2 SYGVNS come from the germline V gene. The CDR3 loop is CASRGYETQYF. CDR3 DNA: TGTGCCAGTAGGGGGTACGAGACCCAGTACTTC.

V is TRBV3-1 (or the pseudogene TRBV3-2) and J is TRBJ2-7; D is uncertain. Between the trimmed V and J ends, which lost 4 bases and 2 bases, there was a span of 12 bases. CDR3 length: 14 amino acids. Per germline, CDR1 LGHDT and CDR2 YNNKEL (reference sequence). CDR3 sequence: CASSLSLHPYEQYF. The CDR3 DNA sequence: TGTGCCAGCAGCCTTTCACTACATCCCTACGAGCAGTACTTC.

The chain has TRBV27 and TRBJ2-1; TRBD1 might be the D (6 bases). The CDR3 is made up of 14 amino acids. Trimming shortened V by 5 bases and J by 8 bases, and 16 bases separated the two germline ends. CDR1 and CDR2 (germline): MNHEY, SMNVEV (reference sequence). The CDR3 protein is CASSVPNRVHEQFF. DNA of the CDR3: TGTGCCAGCAGTGTACCAAACAGGGTCCATGAGCAGTTCTTC.

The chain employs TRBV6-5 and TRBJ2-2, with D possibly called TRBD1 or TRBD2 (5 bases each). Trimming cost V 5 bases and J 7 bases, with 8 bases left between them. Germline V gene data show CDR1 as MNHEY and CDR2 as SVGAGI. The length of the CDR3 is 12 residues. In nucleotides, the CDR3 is TGTGCCAGCAGTCTGGGGGTCGGGGAGCTGTTTTTT. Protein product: CASSLGVGELFF.

In nucleotides, the CDR3 is TGTGCCAGTAGTCCCAGGCCCGGGACAAACGGAAACACCATATATTTT. Its protein is CASSPRPGTNGNTIYF. V gene TRBV19 combines with J gene TRBJ1-3, with TRBD1 as a possible D gene (6 bases). The germline V gene has CDR1 LNHDA and CDR2 SQIVND (reference sequence). This CDR3 has 16 residues. The ends were cut back, 5 bases at V and 4 bases at J, with 18 bases in the middle.

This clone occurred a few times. The CDR3 bases are TGTGCCAGCAGCTTATGGGGGCAGGGAGGTTCACCCCTCCACTTT. Protein sequence: CASSLWGQGGSPLHF. V gene TRBV7-9 combines with J gene TRBJ1-6; D perhaps matches TRBD1 (6 bases). Germline lookup yields CDR1 SEHNR and CDR2 FQNEAQ (reference sequence). Trimming pared 2 bases from V and 9 bases from J, leaving 14 bases between. CDR3 length: 15 residues.